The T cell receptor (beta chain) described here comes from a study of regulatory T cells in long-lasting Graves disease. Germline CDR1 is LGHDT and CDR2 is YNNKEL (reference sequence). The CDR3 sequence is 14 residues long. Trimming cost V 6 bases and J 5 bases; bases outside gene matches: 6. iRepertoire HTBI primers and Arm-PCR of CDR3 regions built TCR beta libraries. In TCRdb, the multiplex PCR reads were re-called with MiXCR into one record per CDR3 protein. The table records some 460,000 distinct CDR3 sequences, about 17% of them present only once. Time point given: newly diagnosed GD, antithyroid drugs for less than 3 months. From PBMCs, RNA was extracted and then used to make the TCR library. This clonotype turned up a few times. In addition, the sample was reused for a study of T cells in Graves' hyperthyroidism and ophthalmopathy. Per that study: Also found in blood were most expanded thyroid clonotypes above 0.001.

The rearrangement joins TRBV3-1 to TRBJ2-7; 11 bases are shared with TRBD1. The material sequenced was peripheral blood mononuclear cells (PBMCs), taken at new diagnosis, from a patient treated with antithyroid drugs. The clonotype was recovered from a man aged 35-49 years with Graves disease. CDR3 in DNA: TGTGCCAGCAGATCGGACAGGGGGCGCAACGAGCAGTACTTC. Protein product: CASRSDRGRNEQYF.